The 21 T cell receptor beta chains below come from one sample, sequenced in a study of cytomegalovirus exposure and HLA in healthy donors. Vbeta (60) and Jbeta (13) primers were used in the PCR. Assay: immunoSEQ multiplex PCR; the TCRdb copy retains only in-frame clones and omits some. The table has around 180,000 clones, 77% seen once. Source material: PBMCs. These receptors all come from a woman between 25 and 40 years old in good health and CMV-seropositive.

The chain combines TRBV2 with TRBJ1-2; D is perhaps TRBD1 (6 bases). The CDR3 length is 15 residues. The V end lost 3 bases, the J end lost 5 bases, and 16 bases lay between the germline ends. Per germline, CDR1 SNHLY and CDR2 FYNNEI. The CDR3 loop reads CASSDRQGSGYGYTF. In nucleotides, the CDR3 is TGTGCCAGCAGTGATCGGCAGGGGTCAGGGTATGGCTACACCTTC.

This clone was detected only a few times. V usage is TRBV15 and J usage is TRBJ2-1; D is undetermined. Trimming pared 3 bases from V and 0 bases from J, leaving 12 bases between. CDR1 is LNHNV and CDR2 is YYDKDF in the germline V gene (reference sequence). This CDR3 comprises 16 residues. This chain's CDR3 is CATSSLTDISYNEQFF. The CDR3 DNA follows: TGTGCCACCAGCAGTCTTACAGATATCTCCTACAATGAGCAGTTCTTC.

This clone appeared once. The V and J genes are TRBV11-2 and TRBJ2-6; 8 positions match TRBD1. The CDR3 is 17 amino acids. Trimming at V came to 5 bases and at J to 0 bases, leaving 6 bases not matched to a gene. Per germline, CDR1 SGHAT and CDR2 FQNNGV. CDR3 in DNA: TGTGCCAGCAGCATAGGGACAGGAAACTCTGGGGCCAACGTCCTGACTTTC. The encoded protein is CASSIGTGNSGANVLTF.

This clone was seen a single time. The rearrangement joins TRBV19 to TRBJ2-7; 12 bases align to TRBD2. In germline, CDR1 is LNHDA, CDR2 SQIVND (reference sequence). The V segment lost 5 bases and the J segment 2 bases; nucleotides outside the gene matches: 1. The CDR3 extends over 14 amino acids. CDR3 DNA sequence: TGTGCCAGTAGTCCTAGCGGGAGGGCCTACGAGCAGTACTTC. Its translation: CASSPSGRAYEQYF.

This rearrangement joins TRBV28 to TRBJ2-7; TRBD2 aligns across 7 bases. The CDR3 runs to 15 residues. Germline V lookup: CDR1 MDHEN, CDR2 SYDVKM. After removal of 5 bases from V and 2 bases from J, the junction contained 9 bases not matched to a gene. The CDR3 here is CASSLVAGPTYEQYF. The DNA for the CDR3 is TGTGCCAGCAGTCTAGTAGCGGGCCCGACCTACGAGCAGTACTTC.

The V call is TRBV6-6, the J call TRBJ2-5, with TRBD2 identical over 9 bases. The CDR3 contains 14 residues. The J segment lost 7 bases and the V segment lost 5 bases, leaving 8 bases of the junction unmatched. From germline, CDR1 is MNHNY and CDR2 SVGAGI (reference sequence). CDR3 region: CASSHTSGRATQYF. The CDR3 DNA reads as TGTGCCAGCAGTCACACTAGCGGGCGCGCGACCCAGTACTTC.

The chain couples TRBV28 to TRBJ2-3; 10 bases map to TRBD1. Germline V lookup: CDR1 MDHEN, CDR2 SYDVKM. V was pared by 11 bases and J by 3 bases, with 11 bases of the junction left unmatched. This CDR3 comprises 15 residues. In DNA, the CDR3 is TGTGCCGTTATCTCGGGACAGGGGTTAACAGATACGCAGTATTTT. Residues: CAVISGQGLTDTQYF.

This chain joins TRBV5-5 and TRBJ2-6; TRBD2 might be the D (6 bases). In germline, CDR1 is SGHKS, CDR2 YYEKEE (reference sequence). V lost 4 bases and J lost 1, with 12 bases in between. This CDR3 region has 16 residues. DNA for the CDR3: TGTGCCAGCAGCATTAGCGGTAATTCTGGGGCCAACGTCCTGACTTTC. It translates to CASSISGNSGANVLTF.

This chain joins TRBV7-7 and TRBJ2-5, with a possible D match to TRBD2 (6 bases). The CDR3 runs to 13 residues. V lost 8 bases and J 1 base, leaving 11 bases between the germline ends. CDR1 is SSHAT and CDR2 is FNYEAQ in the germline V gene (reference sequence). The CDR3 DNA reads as TGTGCCAGCTCCGGGGGTAGCCAAGAGACCCAGTACTTC. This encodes CASSGGSQETQYF.

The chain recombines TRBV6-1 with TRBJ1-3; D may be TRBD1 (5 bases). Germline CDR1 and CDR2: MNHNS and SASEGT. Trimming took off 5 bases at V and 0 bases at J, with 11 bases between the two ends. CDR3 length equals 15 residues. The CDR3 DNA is TGTGCCAGCAGTCCCGGACAAGACTCTGGAAACACCATATATTTT. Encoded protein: CASSPGQDSGNTIYF.

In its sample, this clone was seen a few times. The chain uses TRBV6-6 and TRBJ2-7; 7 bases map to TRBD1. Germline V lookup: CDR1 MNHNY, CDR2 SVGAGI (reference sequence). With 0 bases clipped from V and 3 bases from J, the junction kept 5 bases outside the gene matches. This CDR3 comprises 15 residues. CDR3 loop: CASSYSSQGDYEQYF. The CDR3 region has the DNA TGTGCCAGCAGTTACTCGAGTCAGGGGGACTACGAGCAGTACTTC.

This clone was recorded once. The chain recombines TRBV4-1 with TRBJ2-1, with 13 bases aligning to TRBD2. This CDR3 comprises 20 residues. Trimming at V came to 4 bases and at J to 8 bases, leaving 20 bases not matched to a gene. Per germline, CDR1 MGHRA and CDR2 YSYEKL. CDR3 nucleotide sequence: TGCGCCAGCAGCCCAGACCCGGGACTAGCGGGAAGGCCAAACACGGATGAGCAGTTCTTC. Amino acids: CASSPDPGLAGRPNTDEQFF.

The CDR3 here is CASSLDRERGYTF. CDR3 nucleotide sequence: TGTGCCAGCAGTTTAGACAGGGAACGCGGCTACACCTTC. The V and J genes are TRBV28 and TRBJ1-2, with 7 nucleotides matching TRBD1. The J segment lost 8 bases and the V segment lost 2 bases, leaving 5 bases of the junction unmatched. The CDR3 has 13 residues. Germline V gives CDR1 MDHEN, CDR2 SYDVKM.

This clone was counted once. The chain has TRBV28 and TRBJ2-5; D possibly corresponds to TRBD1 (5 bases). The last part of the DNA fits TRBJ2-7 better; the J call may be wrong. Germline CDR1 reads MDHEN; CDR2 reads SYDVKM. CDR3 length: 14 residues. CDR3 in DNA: TGTGCCAGCAGTTTGGCAGGGATCTCCTACGAGCAGTACTTC. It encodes CASSLAGISYEQYF.

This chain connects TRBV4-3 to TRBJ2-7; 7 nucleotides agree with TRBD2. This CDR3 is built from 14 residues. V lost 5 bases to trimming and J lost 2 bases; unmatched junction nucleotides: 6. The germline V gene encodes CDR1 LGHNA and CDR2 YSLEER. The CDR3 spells CASSTGLETYEQYF. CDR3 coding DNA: TGCGCCAGCAGCACAGGACTAGAAACCTACGAGCAGTACTTC.

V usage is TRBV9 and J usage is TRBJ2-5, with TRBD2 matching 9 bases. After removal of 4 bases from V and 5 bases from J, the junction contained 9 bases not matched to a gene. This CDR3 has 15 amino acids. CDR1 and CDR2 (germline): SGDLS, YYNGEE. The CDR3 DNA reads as TGTGCCAGCAGCCTCGCGGGAGGGGGCGGGGAGACCCAGTACTTC. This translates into CASSLAGGGGETQYF.

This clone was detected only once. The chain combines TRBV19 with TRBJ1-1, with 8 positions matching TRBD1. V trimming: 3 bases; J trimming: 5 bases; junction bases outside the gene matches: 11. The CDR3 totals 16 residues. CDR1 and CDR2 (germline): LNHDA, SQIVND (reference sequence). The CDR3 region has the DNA TGTGCCAGTAGTATTCTCTCAGGGGGCGGAGGGACTGAAGCTTTCTTT. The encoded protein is CASSILSGGGGTEAFF.

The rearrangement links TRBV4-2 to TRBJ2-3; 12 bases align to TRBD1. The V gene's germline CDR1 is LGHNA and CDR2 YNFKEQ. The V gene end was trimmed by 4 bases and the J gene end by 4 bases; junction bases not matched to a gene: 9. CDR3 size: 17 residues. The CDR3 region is CASSLNPGQGASDTQYF. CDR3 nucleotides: TGTGCCAGCAGCCTCAATCCGGGACAGGGGGCCTCAGATACGCAGTATTTT.

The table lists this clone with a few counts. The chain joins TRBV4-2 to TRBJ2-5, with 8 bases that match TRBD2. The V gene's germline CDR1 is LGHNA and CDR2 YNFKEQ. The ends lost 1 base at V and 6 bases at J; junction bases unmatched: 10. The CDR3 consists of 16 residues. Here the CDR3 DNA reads TGTGCCAGCAGCCAAGCCCCCGACTTAGCGGGAAAGACCCAGTACTTC. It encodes CASSQAPDLAGKTQYF.

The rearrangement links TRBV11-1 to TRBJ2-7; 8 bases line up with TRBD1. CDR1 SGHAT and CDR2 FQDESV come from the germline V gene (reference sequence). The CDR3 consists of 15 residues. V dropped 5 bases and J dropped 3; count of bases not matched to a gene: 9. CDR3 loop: CASSPGQGVGYEQYF. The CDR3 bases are TGTGCCAGCAGCCCCGGACAGGGTGTAGGCTACGAGCAGTACTTC.

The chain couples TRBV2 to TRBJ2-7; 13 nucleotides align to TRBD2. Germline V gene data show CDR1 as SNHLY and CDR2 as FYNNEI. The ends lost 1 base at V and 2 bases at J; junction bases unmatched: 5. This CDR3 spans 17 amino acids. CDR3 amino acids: CASSEGLAGGKTYEQYF. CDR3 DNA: TGTGCCAGCAGTGAAGGACTAGCGGGAGGTAAAACCTACGAGCAGTACTTC.